These 9 T cell receptor beta chains were all obtained from the same sample, sequenced in a study of cytomegalovirus exposure and HLA in healthy donors. The PCR had 60 Vbeta and 13 Jbeta primers. Profiling relied on immunoSEQ multiplex PCR, and the TCRdb table lists in-frame clones only, not all of them. The top ten clones hold 4.8% of a sample with about 170,000 clones, approximately 84% of them seen once. The specimen was PBMCs. The receptors were gathered from a young man in good health and CMV-seronegative.

DNA of the CDR3: TGTGCCAGCCTCCGGGACACGTACTACGGGGAGCTGTTTTTT. It encodes CASLRDTYYGELFF. V gene TRBV2 combines with J gene TRBJ2-2, with TRBD1 as a possible D gene (6 bases). The CDR3 totals 14 residues. V lost 8 bases and J lost 7, with 17 bases in between. Germline CDR1 and CDR2: SNHLY and FYNNEI.

The chain carries TRBV20-1 and TRBJ1-2, with no clear D. The CDR3 consists of 11 residues. Deletions cut 7 bases from V and 5 bases from J, with 11 bases between. Germline values: CDR1 DFQATT, CDR2 SNEGSKA (reference sequence). Here the CDR3 DNA reads TGCAGTGTAGGCGGCCAGTATGGCTACACCTTC. It is translated as CSVGGQYGYTF.

The chain couples TRBV7-8 to TRBJ1-1, with D possibly TRBD1 on 5 matching bases. Trimming took off 5 bases at V and 3 bases at J, with 16 bases between the two ends. Germline CDR1 SGHVS, CDR2 FQNEAQ. The CDR3 totals 15 residues. The CDR3 loop reads CASSPRGTEDTEAFF. For the CDR3, the DNA is TGTGCCAGCAGCCCGCGGGGGACTGAGGACACTGAAGCTTTCTTT.

The chain links TRBV27 to TRBJ2-5; 8 nucleotides agree with TRBD1. The CDR3 spans 16 residues. J gave up 1 base and V 5 bases, and 9 bases lay outside the gene matches. Germline values: CDR1 MNHEY, CDR2 SMNVEV (reference sequence). CDR3 bases: TGTGCCAGCAGTCCTCACAGGGGGGCCTTCCAAGAGACCCAGTACTTC. Amino acid sequence: CASSPHRGAFQETQYF.

The table lists this clone with a few counts. The chain combines TRBV6-6 with TRBJ2-3; 7 bases agree with TRBD2. The CDR3 extends over 16 amino acids. J gave up 4 bases and V 6 bases, and 13 bases lay outside the gene matches. Germline V gives CDR1 MNHNY, CDR2 SVGAGI (reference sequence). CDR3 loop: CASSPFERELSDTQYF. DNA of the CDR3: TGTGCCAGCAGCCCTTTTGAGCGGGAACTATCAGATACGCAGTATTTT.

The chain couples TRBV5-6 to TRBJ2-3; 13 bases align to TRBD2. Germline V gene data show CDR1 as SGHDT and CDR2 as YYEEEE. The length of the CDR3 is 15 residues. Unmatched junction bases numbered 2, after V lost 1 base and J lost 6 bases. The CDR3 here is CASSLRLAGGDTQYF. CDR3 DNA: TGTGCCAGCAGCTTGAGACTAGCGGGGGGCGATACGCAGTATTTT.

The chain couples TRBV5-4 to TRBJ2-1; 7 nucleotides align to TRBD2. Losses at the gene ends were 4 bases for V and 0 bases for J; bases not matched to a gene: 7. Germline CDR1 is SGHNT and CDR2 is YYREEE (reference sequence). This CDR3 is 16 amino acids long. The CDR3 DNA follows: TGTGCCAGCAGCGTTGGAGGCGGGAGCTCCTACAATGAGCAGTTCTTC. This sequence encodes CASSVGGGSSYNEQFF.

V and J are TRBV19 and TRBJ1-1; D is uncertain. The CDR3 contains 13 residues. Trimming stripped 6 bases from V and 4 bases from J, with 12 bases between. From germline, CDR1 is LNHDA and CDR2 SQIVND (reference sequence). The DNA for the CDR3 is TGTGCCAGTAGCGTCACTTTGAGCACTGAAGCTTTCTTT. Protein sequence: CASSVTLSTEAFF.

CDR3 nucleotide sequence: TGTGCCAGCAGTTACTATTACACAGATACGCAGTATTTT. Translation: CASSYYYTDTQYF. The chain uses TRBV6-5 and TRBJ2-3; D gene ambiguous. Germline V CDR1 and CDR2: MNHEY, SVGAGI. CDR3 length: 13 residues. Between the trimmed V and J ends, which lost 1 base and 2 bases, there was a span of 4 bases.